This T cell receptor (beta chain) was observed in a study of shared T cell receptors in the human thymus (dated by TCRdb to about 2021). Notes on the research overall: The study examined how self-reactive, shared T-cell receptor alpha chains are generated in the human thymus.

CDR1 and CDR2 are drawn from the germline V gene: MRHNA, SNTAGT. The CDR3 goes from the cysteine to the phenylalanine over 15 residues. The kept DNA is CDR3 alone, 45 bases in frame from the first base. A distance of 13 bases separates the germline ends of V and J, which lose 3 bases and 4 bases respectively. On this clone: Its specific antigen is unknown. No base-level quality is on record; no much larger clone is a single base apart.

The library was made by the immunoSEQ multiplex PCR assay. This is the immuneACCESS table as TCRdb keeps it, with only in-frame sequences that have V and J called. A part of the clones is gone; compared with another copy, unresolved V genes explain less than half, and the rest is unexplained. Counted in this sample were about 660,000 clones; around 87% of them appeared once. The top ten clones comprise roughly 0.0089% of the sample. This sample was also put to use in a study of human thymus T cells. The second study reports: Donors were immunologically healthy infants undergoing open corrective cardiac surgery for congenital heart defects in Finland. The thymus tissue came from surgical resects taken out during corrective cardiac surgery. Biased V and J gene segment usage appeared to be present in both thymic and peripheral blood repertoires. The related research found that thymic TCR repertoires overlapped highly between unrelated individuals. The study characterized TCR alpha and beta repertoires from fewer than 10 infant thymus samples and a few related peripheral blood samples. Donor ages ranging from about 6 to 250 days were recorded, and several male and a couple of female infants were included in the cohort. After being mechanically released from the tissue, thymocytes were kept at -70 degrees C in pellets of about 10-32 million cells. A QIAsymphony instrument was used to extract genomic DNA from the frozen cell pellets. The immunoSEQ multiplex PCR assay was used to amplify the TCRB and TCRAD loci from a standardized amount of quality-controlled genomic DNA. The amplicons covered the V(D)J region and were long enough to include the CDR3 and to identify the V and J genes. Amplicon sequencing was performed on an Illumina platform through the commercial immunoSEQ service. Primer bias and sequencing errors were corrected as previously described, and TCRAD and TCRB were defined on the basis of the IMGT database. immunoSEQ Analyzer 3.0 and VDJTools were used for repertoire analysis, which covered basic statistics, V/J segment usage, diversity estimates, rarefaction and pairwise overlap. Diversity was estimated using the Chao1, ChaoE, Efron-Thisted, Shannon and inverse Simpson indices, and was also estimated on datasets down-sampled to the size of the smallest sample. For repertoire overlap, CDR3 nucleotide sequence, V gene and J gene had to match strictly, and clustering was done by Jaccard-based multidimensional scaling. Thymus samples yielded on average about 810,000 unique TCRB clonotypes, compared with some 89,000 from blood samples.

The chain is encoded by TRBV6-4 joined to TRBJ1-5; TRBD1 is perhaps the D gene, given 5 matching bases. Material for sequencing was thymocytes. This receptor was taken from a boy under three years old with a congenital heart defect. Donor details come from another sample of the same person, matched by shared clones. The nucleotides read TGTGCCAGCAGTGAAGCGGGTGAGGGGAATCAGCCCCAGCATTTT. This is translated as CASSEAGEGNQPQHF.